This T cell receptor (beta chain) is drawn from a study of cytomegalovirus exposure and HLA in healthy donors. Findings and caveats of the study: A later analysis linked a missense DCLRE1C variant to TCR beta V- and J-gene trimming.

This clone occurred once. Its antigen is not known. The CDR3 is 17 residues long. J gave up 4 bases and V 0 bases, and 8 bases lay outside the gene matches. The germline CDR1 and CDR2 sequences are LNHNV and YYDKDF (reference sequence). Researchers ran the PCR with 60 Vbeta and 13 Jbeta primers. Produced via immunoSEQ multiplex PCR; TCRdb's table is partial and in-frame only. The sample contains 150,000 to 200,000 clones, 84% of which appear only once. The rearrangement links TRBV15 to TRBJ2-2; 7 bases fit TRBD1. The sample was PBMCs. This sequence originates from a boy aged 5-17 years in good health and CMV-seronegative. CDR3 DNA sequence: TGTGCCACCAGCAGAGATCGAGGGGGCGCGGGCACCGGGGAGCTGTTTTTT. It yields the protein CATSRDRGGAGTGELFF.